The 5 T cell receptor beta chains in this list originate from one sample, sequenced in a study of blood T cell repertoires in COVID-19. The data were produced by immunoSEQ multiplex PCR, yet TCRdb's version contains in-frame clones alone and is incomplete. The sample includes 450,000 to 500,000 clones, 75% to 90% of them seen just once. The sequenced sample consisted of PBMCs or T cells enriched from blood (not recorded which). All receptors derive from a woman younger than 30 who had recovered from COVID-19.

This chain uses TRBV9 with TRBJ1-4, with a tentative D call TRBD1 (5 bases). With 0 bases removed from V and 6 bases from J, the gap between germline ends came to 12 bases. Germline V gene sequence: CDR1 SGDLS, CDR2 YYNGEE. The CDR3 contains 15 residues. The CDR3 spells CASSVGPGSDEKLFF. The CDR3 DNA follows: TGTGCCAGCAGCGTAGGGCCAGGGTCAGATGAAAAACTGTTTTTT.

V usage is TRBV27 and J usage is TRBJ2-1; 13 bases are shared with TRBD2. This CDR3 contains 15 residues. J was trimmed by 4 bases and V by 10 bases; bases with no gene match: 7. Germline lookup yields CDR1 MNHEY and CDR2 SMNVEV (reference sequence). The CDR3 protein is CATHQTSGGYNEQFF. CDR3 DNA: TGTGCCACCCATCAGACTAGCGGGGGGTACAATGAGCAGTTCTTC.

This rearrangement joins TRBV7-5 to TRBJ2-3; the listed D gene, TRBD2, was not tested against the DNA. TRBV7-5 is a pseudogene locus. The CDR3 is made up of 17 amino acids. CDR3 nucleotides: TGTGCCAGAAGCCTTCCTCACAAGCGGGGGCGCACAGATACGCAGTATTTT. This encodes CARSLPHKRGRTDTQYF.

The chain carries TRBV29-1 and TRBJ2-3; D uncertain. CDR1 is SQVTM and CDR2 is ANQGSEA in the germline V gene. This CDR3 region has 14 residues. V was clipped by 2 bases and J by 1 base, with 10 bases between them. CDR3 nucleotide sequence: TGCAGCGTTGAACCACCTCCGGGCACAGATACGCAGTATTTT. Protein: CSVEPPPGTDTQYF.

The chain uses TRBV10-1 and TRBJ2-7; D perhaps matches TRBD1 (5 bases). The CDR3 totals 14 residues. Between the trimmed V and J ends, which lost 0 bases and 6 bases, there was a span of 12 bases. Germline CDR1 is WNHNN and CDR2 is SYGVQD (reference sequence). The CDR3 region has the DNA TGCGCCAGCAGTGAGTCGTCAGGGTTGACCGAGCAGTACTTC. Translation: CASSESSGLTEQYF.